These T cell receptor beta chains were read from a single sample in a study of blood T cell repertoires in COVID-19. Libraries were prepared by immunoSEQ multiplex PCR; TCRdb keeps only in-frame clonotypes and omits some of them. This sample yields about 180,000 clones, of which approximately 92% are seen a single time; about 2.1% belongs to the top ten. Sequenced material: PBMCs or T cells enriched from blood (not recorded which). The receptors stem from a middle-aged woman with acute COVID-19. Each CDR3 is given with its conserved first and last residue. D genes are given only for firm matches. Clone size appears in some rows only: once, few, many, or a class for an expanded clone.

V gene	D gene	J gene	clone size	CDR3 protein	CDR3 DNA
TRBV3-1/TRBV3-2	-	TRBJ2-1	-	CASSQEYRERGNMGEQFF	TGTGCCAGCAGCCAAGAATATCGAGAAAGGGGGAACATGGGTGAGCAGTTCTTC
TRBV7-9	-	TRBJ2-1	-	CASSYPRSGGNEQFF	TGTGCCAGCAGCTACCCCCGGTCGGGTGGGAATGAGCAGTTCTTC
TRBV6-1	-	TRBJ1-6	-	CASSELRNSPLHF	TGTGCCAGCAGTGAATTGAGAAATTCACCCCTCCACTTT
TRBV5-5	-	TRBJ2-1	-	CASSLSPGGPGEQFF	TGTGCCAGCAGCTTGTCCCCCGGGGGGCCCGGTGAGCAGTTCTTC
TRBV21-1	-	TRBJ2-7	once	CASSAPYRGRDEQYF	TGTGCCAGCAGCGCCCCATACAGGGGTAGGGACGAGCAGTACTTC
TRBV29-1	-	TRBJ1-4	once	CSVWGPGEKLFF	TGCAGCGTTTGGGGCCCTGGTGAAAAACTGTTTTTT
TRBV10-1	TRBD2	TRBJ2-7	-	CASNMLREAISTREQYF	TGCGCCAGCAATATGTTGCGGGAGGCCATCTCTACTAGAGAGCAGTACTTC
TRBV2	-	TRBJ2-7	once	CASRDIYEQYF	TGTGCCAGCAGGGACATCTACGAGCAGTACTTC
TRBV30	TRBD1	TRBJ1-2	-	CAWSKGAGGYTF	TGTGCCTGGAGCAAGGGGGCAGGCGGCTACACCTTC
TRBV15	TRBD1	TRBJ2-1	-	CATRDRGVGEQFF	TGTGCCACCAGGGACAGGGGAGTTGGTGAGCAGTTCTTC
TRBV18	TRBD2	TRBJ2-1	-	CASSQSGGANNEQFF	TGTGCCAGCTCACAGAGCGGGGGGGCAAACAATGAGCAGTTCTTC
TRBV5-1	TRBD2	TRBJ2-1	few	CASSLTAGGNNEQFF	TGCGCCAGCAGCTTAACCGCGGGGGGAAACAATGAGCAGTTCTTC
TRBV7-8	-	TRBJ2-7	once	CASSFPSGASSNYEQYF	TGTGCCAGCAGCTTCCCCTCAGGGGCTAGCAGTAACTACGAGCAGTACTTC
TRBV3-1/TRBV3-2	-	TRBJ2-5	-	CASSQGTAAQETQYF	TGTGCCAGCAGCCAAGGGACAGCGGCCCAAGAGACCCAGTACTTC
TRBV4-1	TRBD2	TRBJ2-1	-	CASSQGPPGASGNRFF	TGCGCCAGCAGCCAAGGGCCACCCGGGGCTAGCGGGAATCGGTTCTTC
TRBV21-1	-	TRBJ1-2	-	CASLLRQGDYGYTF	TGTGCCAGCCTACTGCGACAGGGTGACTATGGCTACACCTTC
TRBV18	-	TRBJ1-2	-	CASSPPFGFGGGYTF	TGTGCCAGCTCACCACCGTTCGGGTTCGGGGGAGGCTACACCTTC
TRBV7-2	-	TRBJ2-7	few	CASTLQGDNEQYF	TGTGCCAGCACTTTACAGGGCGACAACGAGCAGTACTTC
TRBV28	-	TRBJ1-1	-	CASSLQVREAFF	TGTGCCAGCAGTTTACAGGTCCGGGAGGCTTTCTTT
TRBV18	-	TRBJ1-3	-	CASSPLGGSGNTIYF	TGTGCCAGCTCACCGTTGGGGGGCTCTGGAAACACCATATATTTT
TRBV3-1/TRBV3-2	-	TRBJ2-2	-	CASSPGTGGTGELFF	TGTGCCAGCAGCCCCGGGACTGGAGGCACCGGGGAGCTGTTTTTT
TRBV10-3	-	TRBJ1-6	-	CAISESSIQNSPLHF	TGTGCCATCAGTGAGTCGTCGATACAGAATTCACCCCTCCACTTT
TRBV28	-	TRBJ1-1	-	CASSPIRITGTEAFF	TGTGCCAGCAGCCCCATCCGGATCACGGGCACTGAAGCTTTCTTT
TRBV6-5	-	TRBJ2-3	-	CASSYVASAGDTQYF	TGTGCCAGCAGTTACGTAGCTAGCGCGGGAGATACGCAGTATTTT
TRBV5-1	-	TRBJ2-7	-	CASSLDPGTYEQYF	TGCGCCAGCAGCTTGGACCCGGGTACGTACGAGCAGTACTTC
TRBV19	TRBD2	TRBJ2-7	-	CASSAGTSGRAVMKQYF	TGTGCCAGTAGTGCCGGGACTAGCGGGAGGGCCGTTATGAAGCAGTACTTC
TRBV7-8	-	TRBJ2-3	-	CASSLRATQRNTQYF	TGTGCCAGCAGCTTAAGGGCCACTCAGCGGAATACGCAGTATTTT
TRBV2	-	TRBJ1-2	once	CASSQQGPFGYTF	TGTGCCAGCAGTCAACAGGGCCCCTTTGGCTACACCTTC
TRBV4-1	TRBD2	TRBJ2-3	-	CASSQASGSSTDTQYF	TGCGCCAGCAGCCAAGCTAGCGGATCTAGCACAGATACGCAGTATTTT
TRBV29-1	-	TRBJ2-7	-	CSVLAGSSYEQYF	TGCAGCGTTTTGGCGGGATCCTCCTACGAGCAGTACTTC
TRBV5-1	-	TRBJ1-2	-	CASRAAGTAGGYTF	TGCGCCAGCAGAGCGGCCGGGACGGCGGGGGGCTACACCTTC
TRBV9	-	TRBJ2-7	-	CASSVAPLAPYEQYF	TGTGCCAGCAGCGTAGCCCCGTTAGCGCCCTACGAGCAGTACTTC
TRBV3-1/TRBV3-2	-	TRBJ1-6	-	CASSQDRRGSPLHF	TGTGCCAGCAGCCAAGATCGGCGAGGCTCACCCCTCCACTTT
TRBV12-3/TRBV12-4	TRBD1	TRBJ1-5	-	CASRFDRVQPQHF	TGTGCCAGCAGGTTTGACAGGGTTCAGCCCCAGCATTTT
TRBV5-5	-	TRBJ2-5	-	CASSLGTGSLQETQYF	TGTGCCAGCAGCTTGGGAACCGGGAGCCTCCAAGAGACCCAGTACTTC
TRBV6-5	-	TRBJ2-3	once	CASSLASEPSTDTQYF	TGTGCCAGCAGTTTGGCTAGCGAGCCTAGCACAGATACGCAGTATTTT
TRBV19	-	TRBJ1-2	once	CASSMPGIGGYTF	TGTGCCAGTAGTATGCCGGGGATAGGCGGCTACACCTTC
TRBV12-3/TRBV12-4	-	TRBJ2-7	-	CASSPDRRYEQYF	TGTGCCAGCAGTCCAGACAGACGTTACGAGCAGTACTTC
TRBV2	TRBD2	TRBJ2-4	few	CASRAGSLAKNIQYF	TGTGCCAGCCGAGCGGGGTCGCTAGCCAAAAACATTCAGTACTTC
TRBV7-2	TRBD2	TRBJ2-5	-	CASSARTSVEGQTQYF	TGTGCCAGCAGCGCCAGGACTAGCGTTGAGGGACAGACCCAGTACTTC
TRBV7-3	TRBD2	TRBJ2-3	-	CASSLTGTSGGTDTQYF	TGTGCCAGCAGCTTAACCGGGACTAGCGGGGGCACAGATACGCAGTATTTT
TRBV9	-	TRBJ1-1	-	CASSVVQGNTEAFF	TGTGCCAGCAGCGTAGTCCAGGGTAACACTGAAGCTTTCTTT
TRBV5-4	TRBD2	TRBJ2-3	-	CASRRTSGGTDTQYF	TGTGCCAGCAGACGGACTAGCGGGGGAACAGATACGCAGTATTTT
TRBV6-5	-	TRBJ1-2	-	CASSSIGDLGYGYTF	TGTGCCAGCAGCAGTATTGGGGACTTAGGCTATGGCTACACCTTC
TRBV7-3	-	TRBJ1-1	-	CASSFGGGTEAFF	TGTGCCAGCAGCTTTGGGGGCGGCACTGAAGCTTTCTTT